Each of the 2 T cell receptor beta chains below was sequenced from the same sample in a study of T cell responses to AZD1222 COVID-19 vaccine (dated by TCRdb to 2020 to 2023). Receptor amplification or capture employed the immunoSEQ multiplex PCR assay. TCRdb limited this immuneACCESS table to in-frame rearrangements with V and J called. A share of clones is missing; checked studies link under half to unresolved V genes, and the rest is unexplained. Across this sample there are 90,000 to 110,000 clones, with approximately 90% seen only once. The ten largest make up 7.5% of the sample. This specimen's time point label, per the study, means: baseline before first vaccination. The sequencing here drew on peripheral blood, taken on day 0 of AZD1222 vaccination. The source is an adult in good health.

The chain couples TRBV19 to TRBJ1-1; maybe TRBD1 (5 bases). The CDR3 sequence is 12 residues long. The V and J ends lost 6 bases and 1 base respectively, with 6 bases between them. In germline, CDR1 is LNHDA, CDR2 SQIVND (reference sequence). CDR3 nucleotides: TGTGCCAGTAGAGACAGGAACACTGAAGCTTTCTTT. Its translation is CASRDRNTEAFF.

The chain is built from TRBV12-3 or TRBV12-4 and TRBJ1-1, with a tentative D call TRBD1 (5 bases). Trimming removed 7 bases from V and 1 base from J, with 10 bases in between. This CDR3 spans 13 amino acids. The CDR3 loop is CASNSQGNTEAFF. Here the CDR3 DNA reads TGTGCCAGCAATTCCCAGGGGAACACTGAAGCTTTCTTT.